The 5 T cell receptor beta chains in this list originate from one sample, sequenced in a study of somatic mutations in cytotoxic T cells in rheumatoid arthritis. Method: immunoSEQ multiplex PCR; TCRdb's copy keeps in-frame clones and lacks some. The repertoire holds 20,000 to 25,000 clones, with roughly 74% as singletons. The material sequenced was CD8+ T cells sorted from blood. The receptors were gathered from an adult with rheumatoid arthritis.

The chain is built from TRBV7-9 and TRBJ1-2, with a possible D match to TRBD1 (5 bases). This CDR3 comprises 13 residues. Germline-derived CDR1 and CDR2 are SEHNR and FQNEAQ (reference sequence). V shed 8 bases and J shed 5 bases, with 15 bases lying between them. The CDR3 here is CASGAGARYGYTF. The CDR3, as DNA: TGTGCCAGCGGCGCTGGGGCTAGATATGGCTACACCTTC.

V gene TRBV2 combines with J gene TRBJ1-5, with no clear D. Trimming removed 8 bases from V and 4 bases from J, with 18 bases in between. The V gene's germline CDR1 is SNHLY and CDR2 FYNNEI. This CDR3 is built from 15 residues. CDR3 DNA: TGTGCCAGCCGCGACGGGAATCTCCTTAATCAGCCCCAGCATTTT. Its translation: CASRDGNLLNQPQHF.

The chain combines TRBV4-1 with TRBJ2-7, with D hard to call. Between the trimmed V and J ends, which lost 1 base and 6 bases, there was a span of 10 bases. The CDR3 length is 13 residues. Looked up from germline, CDR1 is MGHRA and CDR2 is YSYEKL. This chain's CDR3 is CASSQASESEQYF. In DNA, the CDR3 is TGCGCCAGCAGCCAAGCCAGCGAATCCGAGCAGTACTTC.

This rearrangement joins TRBV27 to TRBJ2-7, with D possibly matching TRBD2 (5 bases). V lost 0 bases and J 4 bases, leaving 13 bases between the germline ends. The CDR3 covers 15 residues. From germline, CDR1 is MNHEY and CDR2 SMNVEV (reference sequence). The CDR3 bases are TGTGCCAGCAGTTTATCAGGCGGTCGAGGGTACGAGCAGTACTTC. It codes for CASSLSGGRGYEQYF.

The rearrangement links TRBV4-1 to TRBJ2-7, with D possibly TRBD2 on 7 matching bases. Germline lookup yields CDR1 MGHRA and CDR2 YSYEKL. This CDR3 has 14 residues. Trimming took off 0 bases at V and 4 bases at J, with 10 bases between the two ends. CDR3 sequence reads: CASSQERGGYEQYF. The CDR3 DNA is TGCGCCAGCAGCCAAGAGAGGGGGGGGTACGAGCAGTACTTC.